These 19 T cell receptor beta chains were all obtained from the same sample, sequenced in a study of blood T cell repertoires in COVID-19. The protocol was immunoSEQ multiplex PCR, while the TCRdb copy is restricted to in-frame clones and leaves out a portion. This sample yields 100,000 to 150,000 clones, of which about 79% are seen a single time; under 45% belongs to the top ten. Sequenced: peripheral blood. The receptors were sampled from a man aged 40-49 years with active or convalescent COVID-19.

This chain joins TRBV11-2 and TRBJ2-7; 8 bases are shared with TRBD1. V shed 1 base, J shed 3 bases, and the junction held 11 bases outside the gene matches. The CDR3 totals 17 residues. Germline V gene sequence: CDR1 SGHAT, CDR2 FQNNGV. In DNA, the CDR3 is TGTGCCAGCAGCTTAGGGGCAGGGGGCTATACAGACTACGAGCAGTACTTC. This translates into CASSLGAGGYTDYEQYF.

This chain uses TRBV30 with TRBJ2-1, with D perhaps TRBD2 (5 bases). Trimming cost V 1 base and J 4 bases, with 17 bases left between them. Germline CDR1 is GTSNPN and CDR2 is SVGIG (reference sequence). CDR3 length: 16 residues. The chain's CDR3 is CAWSGAIASLYNEQFF. For the CDR3, the DNA is TGTGCCTGGAGTGGGGCTATAGCGAGCCTTTACAATGAGCAGTTCTTC. The variable domain in full, with the rest retrieved from reference TRBV30 and TRBJ2-1, is SQTIHQWPATLVQPVGSPLSLECTVEGTSNPNLYWYRQAAGRGLQLLFYSVGIGQISSEVPQNLSASRPQDRQFILSSKKLLLSDSGFYLCAWSGAIASLYNEQFFGPGTRLTVL.

This clone showed up just a few times. V is TRBV5-1 and J is TRBJ2-7; 8 positions match TRBD1. The germline gives CDR1 SGHRS, CDR2 YFSETQ. The CDR3 is made up of 14 amino acids. The ends lost 6 bases at V and 5 bases at J; junction bases unmatched: 10. CDR3 sequence: CASNAGTGSHEQYF. CDR3 coding DNA: TGCGCCAGCAACGCCGGGACAGGCTCGCACGAGCAGTACTTC.

V gene TRBV11-3 combines with J gene TRBJ1-4, with 7 bases identical to TRBD1. This CDR3 region has 14 residues. The germline V gene encodes CDR1 SGHNT and CDR2 YENEEA. V was pared by 5 bases and J by 7 bases, with 7 bases of the junction left unmatched. The CDR3 reads CASSPTGRTEKLFF. Here the CDR3 DNA reads TGTGCCAGCAGCCCGACAGGGAGGACTGAAAAACTGTTTTTT.

This rearrangement joins TRBV11-2 to TRBJ2-1; 11 bases are a match to TRBD1. This CDR3 is 15 amino acids long. The J segment lost 7 bases and the V segment lost 6 bases, leaving 8 bases of the junction unmatched. CDR1 is SGHAT, CDR2 FQNNGV, per germline. The CDR3 sequence is CASSLDRGLGNEQFF. For the CDR3, the DNA is TGTGCCAGCAGTTTGGACAGGGGGCTGGGAAATGAGCAGTTCTTC.

The sample holds one count of this clone. CDR3 DNA sequence: TGTGCCAGCAGCTTAGGGGGACAGGGAGGCTACACCTTC. Protein sequence: CASSLGGQGGYTF. The chain joins TRBV11-3 to TRBJ1-2; 9 bases line up with TRBD1. The CDR3 contains 13 residues. Germline CDR1 is SGHNT and CDR2 is YENEEA. Trimming took 1 base from V and 8 from J; bases not matched to a gene: 2. Full variable domain (outside the CDR3, taken from reference TRBV11-3 and TRBJ1-2): EAGVVQSPRYKIIEKKQPVAFWCNPISGHNTLYWYLQNLGQGPELLIRYENEEAVDDSQLPKDRFSAERLKGVDSTLKIQPAELGDSAVYLCASSLGGQGGYTFGSGTRLTVV.

The V call is TRBV30, the J call TRBJ2-7; 7 bases map to TRBD1. From germline, CDR1 is GTSNPN and CDR2 SVGIG (reference sequence). Trimming cost V 8 bases and J 0 bases; bases outside gene matches: 10. The CDR3 is 14 residues long. The CDR3 loop is CAGLDRLTSYEQYF. DNA for the CDR3: TGTGCCGGGCTGGACAGGTTAACCTCCTACGAGCAGTACTTC.

The rearrangement uses TRBV19 and TRBJ1-5; 8 bases fit TRBD1. Germline CDR1 reads LNHDA; CDR2 reads SQIVND (reference sequence). J was trimmed by 6 bases and V by 5 bases; bases with no gene match: 12. The CDR3 contains 16 residues. The CDR3 is CASSSSSDRVFQPQHF. The DNA for the CDR3 is TGTGCCAGTAGTTCGAGCTCGGACAGGGTGTTTCAGCCCCAGCATTTT.

The rearrangement joins TRBV5-1 to TRBJ2-7, with D possibly being TRBD2 (6 bases). This CDR3 contains 14 residues. V lost 3 bases and J lost 0, with 10 bases in between. Germline CDR1 and CDR2: SGHRS and YFSETQ. As DNA, the CDR3 is TGCGCCAGCAGCTCGGGACTCCACTCCTACGAGCAGTACTTC. Its protein is CASSSGLHSYEQYF.

This chain links TRBV4-3 with TRBJ2-7, with 7 positions matching TRBD1. With V trimmed by 5 bases and J by 6 bases, 10 bases remained unmatched. The CDR3 spans 14 residues. Per the germline V gene, CDR1 is LGHNA and CDR2 is YSLEER. The CDR3 sequence is CASSEGAGAGEQYF. The CDR3 DNA reads as TGCGCCAGCAGCGAGGGGGCAGGGGCAGGCGAGCAGTACTTC.

The rearrangement uses TRBV6-1 and TRBJ1-1; no reliable D call. The CDR3 is 15 amino acids. The germline V and J ends were trimmed by 2 bases and 0 bases, with 10 bases remaining between them. Germline lookup yields CDR1 MNHNS and CDR2 SASEGT. The DNA for the CDR3 is TGTGCCAGCAGTGAAACAACAGCCATGAACACTGAAGCTTTCTTT. It is translated as CASSETTAMNTEAFF.

This clone has more than one count but fewer than ten. This chain connects TRBV24-1 to TRBJ2-2, with 8 bases fitting TRBD1. Germline V gene sequence: CDR1 KGHDR, CDR2 SFDVKD. CDR3 length equals 14 residues. J was trimmed by 3 bases and V by 8 bases; bases with no gene match: 4. CDR3 nucleotides: TGTGCCACCACGACAGGGGCCGACACCGGGGAGCTGTTTTTT. Translated, it gives CATTTGADTGELFF.

The V gene is TRBV7-2, the J gene TRBJ2-1; no reliable D call. The V and J ends lost 4 bases and 8 bases respectively, with 12 bases between them. The germline gives CDR1 SGHTA, CDR2 FQGNSA. The CDR3 extends over 13 amino acids. The CDR3 nucleotides are TGTGCCAGCAGCTCAGACTGGATCTATGAGCAGTTCTTC. Protein product: CASSSDWIYEQFF.

V gene TRBV7-2 combines with J gene TRBJ2-3, with 8 bases that match TRBD2. Germline V lookup: CDR1 SGHTA, CDR2 FQGNSA. The CDR3 loop spans 19 amino acids. V lost 5 bases, J lost 1 base, and 17 bases stayed unmatched. CDR3 DNA sequence: TGTGCCAGCAGCCCATCACGCGGGGGTGTAGCGGGGCGCACAGATACGCAGTATTTT. The encoded protein is CASSPSRGGVAGRTDTQYF.

This rearrangement joins TRBV3-1 (or the pseudogene TRBV3-2) to TRBJ1-6; D not certain. Germline V gene sequence: CDR1 LGHDT, CDR2 YNNKEL (reference sequence). The CDR3 spans 14 residues. V was cut by 4 bases and J by 7 bases, with 11 bases left in between. CDR3 in DNA: TGTGCCAGCAGCCCTTCCGACGGGAATTCACCCCTCCACTTT. This gives the protein CASSPSDGNSPLHF.

The chain links TRBV2 to TRBJ1-2, with TRBD1 matching 8 bases. The CDR3 has 14 amino acids. The junction had 10 bases not matched to a gene; V was cut back by 7 bases and J by 6 bases. Germline V lookup: CDR1 SNHLY, CDR2 FYNNEI. DNA of the CDR3: TGTGCCAGCATAGGACTCCAGGGGGCGGATGGCTACACCTTC. Protein sequence: CASIGLQGADGYTF. The complete variable domain, with remaining parts taken from reference TRBV2 and TRBJ1-2, reads EPEVTQTPSHQVTQMGQEVILRCVPISNHLYFYWYRQILGQKVEFLVSFYNNEISEKSEIFDDQFSVERPDGSNFTLKIRSTKLEDSAMYFCASIGLQGADGYTFGSGTRLTVV.

V and J are TRBV5-1 and TRBJ1-4; TRBD1 is a possible D gene (6 bases). The CDR3 has 15 amino acids. Trimming removed 0 bases from V and 8 bases from J, with 14 bases in between. Germline values: CDR1 SGHRS, CDR2 YFSETQ. The CDR3 nucleotides read TGCGCCAGCAGCTTGGGCGGGGGGCCGGGGGAAAAACTGTTTTTT. It is translated as CASSLGGGPGEKLFF.

V usage is TRBV6-2 or TRBV6-3 and J usage is TRBJ2-3; D is unresolved. CDR1 and CDR2 (germline): MNHEY, SVGEGT. This CDR3 comprises 14 residues. With 6 bases removed from V and 0 bases from J, the gap between germline ends came to 10 bases. The CDR3 DNA reads as TGTGCCAGCAGCAAGCTGATTAGCACAGATACGCAGTATTTT. It encodes CASSKLISTDTQYF.

The rearrangement links TRBV18 to TRBJ1-2; D might be TRBD1 (6 bases). This CDR3 has 13 amino acids. Trimming shortened V by 3 bases and J by 8 bases, and 13 bases separated the two germline ends. Germline lookup yields CDR1 KGHSH and CDR2 LQKENI. CDR3: CASSPNDRYGYTF. The CDR3 DNA follows: TGTGCCAGCTCACCCAACGACAGGTACGGCTACACCTTC. The full variable domain, rest sourced from reference TRBV18 and TRBJ1-2, is NAGVMQNPRHLVRRRGQEARLRCSPMKGHSHVYWYRQLPEEGLKFMVYLQKENIIDESGMPKERFSAEFPKEGPSILRIQQVVRGDSAAYFCASSPNDRYGYTFGSGTRLTVV.